Reported below is one TCR beta chain. The data belong to a study of sequential checkpoint blockade in melanoma. Across the study: Arm A got nivolumab then ipilimumab; arm B the reverse, 1:1. After both sequences, patients received maintenance nivolumab.

V gave up 0 bases and J gave up 1 base, with 19 bases separating them. CDR3 length: 19 amino acids. The germline CDR1 and CDR2 sequences are SNHLY and FYNNEI. As to treatment: randomized to nivolumab then ipilimumab (arm A) or the reverse (arm B). None of the patients previously received DNA-damaging chemotherapy. From thawed PBMCs, live CD3+CD8+ cells negative for CD19 and CD56 were sorted. Produced via immunoSEQ multiplex PCR; TCRdb's table is partial and in-frame only. The sample has about 12,000 clones; 70% to 85% are singletons. The receptor was derived from a human donor with melanoma. The rearrangement joins TRBV2 to TRBJ1-3; no definite D call. This specimen consisted of CD8+ T cells sorted from blood (inferred from file names), obtained from a patient given nivolumab and ipilimumab in sequence. CDR3 in DNA: TGTGCCAGCAGTGAAGCGCCAGGCAAGGCCCATGTATCTGGAAACACCATATATTTT. The encoded protein is CASSEAPGKAHVSGNTIYF.